Given below is one T cell receptor beta chain in context. Its antigen is unidentified. The sample comes from a study of shared clonotypes between healthy human individuals. Naive CD8 cells, CD45RO-negative and positively selected for CCR7, excluded terminally differentiated effector memory CD45RA+ cells. Donors were healthy HIV-negative adults without recently reported acute infections or vaccinations. The length of the CDR3 is 12 residues. Per the germline V gene, CDR1 is SEHNR and CDR2 is FQNEAQ (reference sequence). V was trimmed by 4 bases and J by 6 bases, leaving 9 bases between them. The study, taken as a whole, reports: Against clonotypes common to all four donors, non-shared ones had lower generation probabilities.

Each subset's genomic DNA was shared equally among a number of immunoSEQ plates. It was about 210 ng DNA, about 30,000 T cell genomes, that sorted-subset replicate PCRs used. The assay was immunoSEQ multiplex PCR, and TCRdb's table has in-frame clones only and misses some. The table has approximately 720,000 clones, about 91% seen once. Sequencing input: naive CD8+ T cells sorted from blood. This TCR derives from a man aged 25-40 years in good health. The gene calls are TRBV7-9 and TRBJ1-2, with D unresolved. Here the CDR3 reads CASSSDTDGYTF. As DNA, the CDR3 is TGTGCCAGCAGCTCAGACACGGATGGCTACACCTTC.